This T cell receptor (beta chain) was observed in a study of blood T cell repertoires in COVID-19. Across the whole study: T cells, B-cell-depleted T cells, or PBMCs provided the cDNA or gDNA that served as material.

CDR1 is SGHNT and CDR2 is YYREEE in the germline V gene (reference sequence). The junction had 5 bases not matched to a gene; V was cut back by 1 base and J by 6 bases. This CDR3 region has 15 residues. Data came from immunoSEQ multiplex PCR; TCRdb stores just in-frame clones and leaves some out. The sample lists about 100,000 clones, over 80% occurring once. Sequenced input: peripheral blood. The V call is TRBV5-4, the J call TRBJ2-1, with TRBD2 matching over 9 bases. This TCR was recovered from a man aged 45-60 years with active COVID-19. DNA of the CDR3: TGTGCCAGCAGCTTGAAGGCGGGAGGGGGCAATGAGCAGTTCTTC. As protein: CASSLKAGGGNEQFF.